The 20 T cell receptor beta chains in this list originate from one sample, sequenced in a study of blood T cell repertoires in COVID-19. The assay was immunoSEQ multiplex PCR, and TCRdb's table has in-frame clones only and misses some. Of 120,000 or so clones listed, about 88% were seen once; the top ten hold 1.5%. Sequencing was carried out using peripheral blood. The receptors come from a human donor in a cohort sampled during active COVID-19.

The chain couples TRBV20-1 to TRBJ1-4; maybe TRBD1 (6 bases). Germline CDR1 is DFQATT and CDR2 is SNEGSKA (reference sequence). The CDR3 contains 13 residues. V dropped 3 bases and J dropped 8 bases, with 13 bases sitting between them. CDR3 region: CSASRDIGEKLFF. In DNA form, the CDR3 reads TGCAGTGCTAGTAGGGACATTGGGGAAAAACTGTTTTTT.

This rearrangement joins TRBV5-6 to TRBJ2-5, with 9 bases that match TRBD2. CDR1 is SGHDT, CDR2 YYEEEE, per germline. The V segment lost 0 bases and the J segment 1 base; nucleotides outside the gene matches: 7. This CDR3 is built from 17 residues. The CDR3 region has the DNA TGTGCCAGCAGCTTGGAACGTCTAGCGGGGTCCCAAGAGACCCAGTACTTC. This encodes CASSLERLAGSQETQYF.

This chain links TRBV4-2 with TRBJ2-7, with 8 bases that match TRBD1. With 0 bases clipped from V and 4 bases from J, the junction kept 8 bases outside the gene matches. The CDR3 is 16 amino acids. Germline V gene lookup returns CDR1 LGHNA and CDR2 YNFKEQ. This CDR3 is CASSQEGQGAKYEQYF. For the CDR3, the DNA is TGTGCCAGCAGCCAAGAAGGGCAGGGGGCTAAGTACGAGCAGTACTTC.

The chain carries TRBV7-9 and TRBJ2-7; D perhaps matches TRBD2 (6 bases). Per the germline V gene, CDR1 is SEHNR and CDR2 is FQNEAQ (reference sequence). The CDR3 covers 12 residues. V lost 4 bases and J lost 4, with 8 bases in between. The CDR3 loop reads CASSWRAYEQYF. DNA for the CDR3: TGTGCCAGCAGCTGGAGGGCGTACGAGCAGTACTTC.

The chain is built from TRBV5-1 and TRBJ1-4; TRBD1 agrees at 8 bases. Germline loops: CDR1 SGHRS, CDR2 YFSETQ. CDR3 size: 16 residues. The J segment lost 7 bases and the V segment lost 4 bases, leaving 12 bases of the junction unmatched. CDR3 region: CASSLLSQGQGEKLFF. In DNA form, the CDR3 reads TGCGCCAGCAGCCTCCTCAGCCAAGGACAGGGTGAAAAACTGTTTTTT. Supplemented by reference TRBV5-1 and TRBJ1-4, the full variable domain reads KAGVTQTPRYLIKTRGQQVTLSCSPISGHRSVSWYQQTPGQGLQFLFEYFSETQRNKGNFPGRFSGRQFSNSRSEMNVSTLELGDSALYLCASSLLSQGQGEKLFFGSGTQLSVL.

The V call is TRBV5-4, the J call TRBJ2-1, with D perhaps matching TRBD2 (5 bases). Germline assignment: CDR1 SGHNT and CDR2 YYREEE (reference sequence). This CDR3 has 15 amino acids. V lost 0 bases and J lost 7, with 14 bases in between. The CDR3 nucleotides are TGTGCCAGCAGCTTGGCGGGGTCCTATGGGAATGAGCAGTTCTTC. This sequence encodes CASSLAGSYGNEQFF.

J is TRBJ2-3 and V is TRBV10-1, with D tentatively TRBD2 (5 bases). Trimming pared 4 bases from V and 11 bases from J, leaving 10 bases between. Germline values: CDR1 WNHNN, CDR2 SYGVQD (reference sequence). The CDR3 runs to 11 residues. CDR3 bases: TGCGCCAGCAGTGCGGAGAGGGTGCAGTATTTT. This encodes CASSAERVQYF.

This chain joins TRBV15 and TRBJ1-3; no clear D gene. The CDR3 consists of 16 residues. The germline gives CDR1 LNHNV, CDR2 YYDKDF (reference sequence). V was trimmed by 0 bases and J by 1 base, leaving 10 bases between them. CDR3 DNA: TGTGCCACCAGCAGAGACAAGGGAGGGTCTGGAAACACCATATATTTT. It yields the protein CATSRDKGGSGNTIYF.

The V call is TRBV7-6, the J call TRBJ1-1; no clear D. With 1 base removed from V and 3 bases from J, the gap between germline ends came to 6 bases. The CDR3 length is 13 residues. The germline gives CDR1 SGHVS, CDR2 FNYEAQ. The CDR3 sequence is CASSLERDTEAFF. CDR3 nucleotides: TGTGCCAGCAGCTTAGAGCGGGACACTGAAGCTTTCTTT.

The rearrangement joins TRBV21-1 to TRBJ2-7; the table's D call of TRBD2 was not tested on the DNA. TRBV21-1 is a recognized pseudogene. This CDR3 has 15 amino acids. The chain's CDR3 is CASSNLARRFDEQYF. CDR3 coding DNA: TGTGCCAGCAGCAACCTAGCCAGGCGGTTTGACGAGCAGTACTTC.

The J gene is TRBJ1-5, the V gene TRBV11-2, with D maybe TRBD1 (6 bases). Germline values: CDR1 SGHAT, CDR2 FQNNGV. V was cut by 1 base and J by 2 bases, with 15 bases left in between. The CDR3 length is 17 residues. CDR3 DNA sequence: TGTGCCAGCAGCTTAGCCACTACAGGGTCGGGCAATCAGCCCCAGCATTTT. It is translated as CASSLATTGSGNQPQHF.

This chain connects TRBV27 to TRBJ1-2, with TRBD1 matching over 7 bases. The CDR3 spans 13 residues. Germline CDR1 MNHEY, CDR2 SMNVEV (reference sequence). Trimming removed 6 bases from V and 4 bases from J; junction bases left unmatched: 5. The CDR3 sequence is CASRMPGGYGYTF. As DNA, the CDR3 is TGTGCCAGCAGGATGCCAGGGGGCTATGGCTACACCTTC.

This clone was found a few times. J is TRBJ1-3 and V is TRBV29-1; D uncertain. V lost 6 bases and J 0 bases, leaving 12 bases between the germline ends. CDR1 and CDR2 from the germline V gene are SQVTM and ANQGSEA. CDR3 length equals 14 residues. The CDR3: CSVLGIDSGNTIYF. The DNA of the CDR3 is TGCAGCGTCCTCGGGATTGACTCTGGAAACACCATATATTTT.

The chain is built from TRBV2 and TRBJ2-7, with 7 positions matching TRBD1. CDR1 is SNHLY, CDR2 FYNNEI, per germline. CDR3 length: 16 amino acids. Trimming took 4 bases from V and 0 from J; bases not matched to a gene: 9. The CDR3 reads CASSAVLTGSSYEQYF. The CDR3 DNA follows: TGTGCCAGCAGTGCGGTCTTGACAGGGAGCTCCTACGAGCAGTACTTC. Full variable domain (remainder filled in from reference TRBV2 and TRBJ2-7): EPEVTQTPSHQVTQMGQEVILRCVPISNHLYFYWYRQILGQKVEFLVSFYNNEISEKSEIFDDQFSVERPDGSNFTLKIRSTKLEDSAMYFCASSAVLTGSSYEQYFGPGTRLTVT.

This chain connects TRBV4-1 to TRBJ1-2, with D tentatively TRBD1 (6 bases). The CDR3 totals 14 residues. The germline CDR1 and CDR2 sequences are MGHRA and YSYEKL. V lost 0 bases to trimming and J lost 4 bases, with 9 bases between them. The CDR3 loop is CASSQEDRSYGYTF. The DNA of the CDR3 is TGCGCCAGCAGCCAAGAGGACAGAAGCTATGGCTACACCTTC.

The rearrangement uses TRBV9 and TRBJ1-4, with TRBD1 identical over 9 bases. The CDR3 sequence is 16 residues long. Germline trimming cut 3 bases from V and 4 bases from J; bases unmatched to any gene: 7. Germline V lookup: CDR1 SGDLS, CDR2 YYNGEE. In nucleotides, the CDR3 is TGTGCCAGCAGCGAAGGGAACAGGGGGCTTAATGAAAAACTGTTTTTT. This encodes CASSEGNRGLNEKLFF.

Here the CDR3 reads CASSRRENRGRPSPLHF. DNA for the CDR3: TGTGCCAGCAGCCGAAGAGAAAACAGGGGGCGGCCCTCACCCCTCCACTTT. This chain uses TRBV9 with TRBJ1-6, with TRBD1 matching over 9 bases. Germline CDR1 reads SGDLS; CDR2 reads YYNGEE. CDR3 size: 17 residues. With 4 bases clipped from V and 10 bases from J, the junction kept 15 bases outside the gene matches.

This chain links TRBV10-3 with TRBJ2-3, with 9 bases identical to TRBD2. V shed 6 bases, J shed 5 bases, and the junction held 9 bases outside the gene matches. Germline values: CDR1 ENHRY, CDR2 SYGVKD. The CDR3 covers 15 residues. CDR3 in DNA: TGTGCCATCAGGCGGGGGGGTGGGGGTCAAGATACGCAGTATTTT. This translates into CAIRRGGGGQDTQYF.

The gene calls are TRBV5-4 and TRBJ2-7, with D perhaps matching TRBD1 (6 bases). The CDR3 contains 15 residues. In germline, CDR1 is SGHNT, CDR2 YYREEE (reference sequence). V was clipped by 0 bases and J by 3 bases, with 13 bases between them. CDR3 residues: CASSLAGQDSYEQYF. The CDR3 DNA sequence: TGTGCCAGCAGCTTGGCCGGGCAGGACAGCTACGAGCAGTACTTC.

For the CDR3, the DNA is TGTGCCAGCAGCGACCCCGGGGGCTACGAGCAGTACTTC. It specifies CASSDPGGYEQYF. V gene TRBV3-1 (or the pseudogene TRBV3-2) combines with J gene TRBJ2-7, with D possibly TRBD2 on 6 matching bases. CDR1 is LGHDT and CDR2 is YNNKEL in the germline V gene (reference sequence). The CDR3 spans 13 residues. Trimming cost V 5 bases and J 3 bases, with 11 bases left between them.